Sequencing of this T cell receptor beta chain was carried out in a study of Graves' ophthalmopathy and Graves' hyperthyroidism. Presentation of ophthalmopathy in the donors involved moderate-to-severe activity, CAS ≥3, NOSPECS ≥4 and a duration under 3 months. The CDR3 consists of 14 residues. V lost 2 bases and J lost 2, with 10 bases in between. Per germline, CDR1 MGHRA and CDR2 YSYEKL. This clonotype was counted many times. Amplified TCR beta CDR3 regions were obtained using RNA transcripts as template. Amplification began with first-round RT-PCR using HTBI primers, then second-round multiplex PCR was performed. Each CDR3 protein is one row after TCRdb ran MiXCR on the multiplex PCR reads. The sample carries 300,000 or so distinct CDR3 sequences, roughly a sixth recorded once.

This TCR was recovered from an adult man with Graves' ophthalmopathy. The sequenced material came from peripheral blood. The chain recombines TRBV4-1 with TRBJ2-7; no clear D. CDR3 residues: CASSQLQAAYEQYF. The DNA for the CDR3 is TGCGCCAGCAGCCAACTCCAGGCCGCCTACGAGCAGTACTTC.